The clone carrying this T cell receptor (beta chain) was observed a handful of times. Its cognate antigen is unknown. This record comes from a study of T cell repertoires in cytomegalovirus infection. Each CDR3 protein is one row after TCRdb ran MiXCR on the reads. The sample lists roughly 280,000 distinct CDR3 sequences, 22% occurring once. Trimming left V 3 bases short and J 5 bases short, with 13 bases between. CDR1 SNHLY and CDR2 FYNNEI come from the germline V gene. The CDR3 is 14 amino acids. The sequencing used cultured PBMCs, collected from culture after CMV antigen stimulation. This TCR was recovered from a human donor in good health (CMV status not recorded). Some clones in this sample may be carry-over from other donors' samples. The chain couples TRBV2 to TRBJ2-5; D gene uncertain. CDR3 DNA sequence: TGTGCCAGCAGTGAGGGCCCTGCCCGGGAGACCCAGTACTTC. Translation gives CASSEGPARETQYF.